This is a list of T cell receptor beta chains from one sample in a study of T cell clusters in autoimmune cytopenias. For each CDR3 protein, TCRdb gives one entry from its re-call of the multiplex PCR reads, without DNA. Its table lists around 7,900 distinct CDR3 sequences. Source material: peripheral blood. These receptors all come from a human donor with an autoimmune cytopenia or autoimmune hepatitis (not recorded which). Both conserved end residues are part of each CDR3. Some rows mark clone size as missing; the rest say once, few, many or name a class of expanded clone.

CDR3 | J | V | size
CASRIQGAAGGYTF | TRBJ1-2 | TRBV6-6 | NA
CASSLGTYNEQFF | TRBJ2-1 | TRBV12-3/TRBV12-4 | NA
CASSLRDRASTDTQYF | TRBJ2-3 | TRBV27 | NA
CASSLSMGNTEAFF | TRBJ1-1 | TRBV5-4 | NA
CASSAGGSYEQYF | TRBJ2-7 | TRBV6-5 | medium-sized
CASRPLKLLLEGAKNIQYF | TRBJ2-4 | TRBV6-2/TRBV6-3 | NA
CASSYQIRTGGGDTQYF | TRBJ2-3 | TRBV5-5 | NA
CAISESLSGRPTDTQYF | TRBJ2-3 | TRBV10-3 | NA
CASSAAGGAETQYF | TRBJ2-5 | TRBV27 | NA
CAISAGTGGAVGNEKLFF | TRBJ1-4 | TRBV10-3 | NA
CASSFSGDGYTF | TRBJ1-2 | TRBV27 | NA
CSARVVGTPSYEQYF | TRBJ2-7 | TRBV20-1 | medium-sized
CASSYSYRSNYGYTF | TRBJ1-2 | TRBV6-5 | NA
CASSVGLWQSNQPQHF | TRBJ1-5 | TRBV6-1 | NA
CASSIDAGINQPQHF | TRBJ1-5 | TRBV19 | medium-sized
CSARSLAGAHTGELFF | TRBJ2-2 | TRBV20-1 | NA
CATSSLRGYEQYF | TRBJ2-7 | TRBV15 | NA
CATSDGQGAGEQYF | TRBJ2-7 | TRBV24-1 | NA
CAISDQGTPNSPLHF | TRBJ1-6 | TRBV10-3 | NA
CASSARSTLQGPAPPLHF | TRBJ1-6 | TRBV6-1 | medium-sized
CASSFERVFNNEQFF | TRBJ2-1 | TRBV5-4 | NA
CASSTSYEQYF | TRBJ2-7 | TRBV27 | NA
CAGRPWASPDSYEQYF | TRBJ2-7 | TRBV27 | NA
CASSDPHRDYTF | TRBJ1-2 | TRBV6-5 | NA
CAWSTQGSQETQYF | TRBJ2-5 | TRBV30 | medium-sized
CASSFRTSGTDTQYF | TRBJ2-3 | TRBV11-2 | NA
CAISEGAGNTIYF | TRBJ1-3 | TRBV10-3 | NA
CASSYQASGRVGGYEQYF | TRBJ2-7 | TRBV6-5 | NA
CASSLAWEETQYF | TRBJ2-5 | TRBV12-3/TRBV12-4 | NA
CASSWSERDRAYRSTEAFF | TRBJ1-1 | TRBV21-1 | NA
CASSSGTSAYNEQFF | TRBJ2-1 | TRBV5-5 | medium-sized
CSARDPWGLGGNEQFF | TRBJ2-1 | TRBV20-1 | NA
CATSRVLAGGEQYF | TRBJ2-7 | TRBV15 | NA
CSVAEDSSTYEQYF | TRBJ2-7 | TRBV29-1 | medium-sized
CSVGTGESGNTIYF | TRBJ1-3 | TRBV29-1 | medium-sized
CASSPPSTSDQETQYF | TRBJ2-5 | TRBV11-2 | NA
CASSSRDRAHGYTF | TRBJ1-2 | TRBV5-6 | NA
CASSFNLQVETQYF | TRBJ2-5 | TRBV5-1 | NA
CASRRGSGDGYTF | TRBJ1-2 | TRBV6-5 | medium-sized
CSAGGLAGWETQYF | TRBJ2-5 | TRBV20-1 | NA
CSRLLAQTDTQYF | TRBJ2-3 | TRBV20-1 | NA
CASSSGTSNEQFF | TRBJ2-1 | TRBV12-3/TRBV12-4 | NA
CASSLGLAGGTDTQYF | TRBJ2-3 | TRBV12-3/TRBV12-4 | NA
CASSWGTDTQYF | TRBJ2-3 | TRBV27 | NA
CSARSLGREQYF | TRBJ2-7 | TRBV20-1 | NA
CASIPGPNQPQHF | TRBJ1-5 | TRBV28 | NA
CSVGGGGNRDTEAFF | TRBJ1-1 | TRBV29-1 | medium-sized
CSAPSTGGYGYTF | TRBJ1-2 | TRBV20-1 | NA
CASSLYSTGGQTQYF | TRBJ2-5 | TRBV27 | NA
CASSLTSALQETQYF | TRBJ2-5 | TRBV6-5 | medium-sized
CSVEGPLFTEAFF | TRBJ1-1 | TRBV29-1 | medium-sized
CASRMGQGYTDTQYF | TRBJ2-3 | TRBV6-5 | NA
CSAKLAGTNEQFF | TRBJ2-1 | TRBV20-1 | NA
CASSTIRAGFTDTQYF | TRBJ2-3 | TRBV27 | NA
CASSLAVNYGYTF | TRBJ1-2 | TRBV12-3/TRBV12-4 | NA
CAGSWGQGDTGELFF | TRBJ2-2 | TRBV6-5 | NA
CAWTQGGQTNEKLFF | TRBJ1-4 | TRBV30 | NA
CASSGQQGGGNQPQHF | TRBJ1-5 | TRBV6-1 | NA
CSASSGAEETQYF | TRBJ2-5 | TRBV20-1 | NA
CSVRGGLAGVMNSYEQYF | TRBJ2-7 | TRBV29-1 | medium-sized